This TCR beta chain appears in the sequencing data of a study of blood T cell repertoires in COVID-19. At the level of the study: Sites across the United States, Italy and Spain contributed samples from acute and convalescent COVID-19. T cells, B-cell-depleted T cells, or PBMCs provided the cDNA or gDNA that served as material.

Per the original methods: Amplification of reference gene primers was used by the study to estimate nucleated cell counts. Sequencing was performed with immunoSEQ multiplex PCR; in TCRdb, only in-frame clones are kept and a portion is missing. V and J calls and clone size are as listed in that table; D and trimming were resolved from the DNA. The sample has roughly 60,000 clones; around 90% are singletons. The sequenced sample consisted of peripheral blood. The clonotype originates from a human donor with active COVID-19. The donor label of this sample is uncertain.

CDR3 protein: CASSSSSGRASDTQYF. CDR3 coding DNA: TGCGCCAGCAGCTCGTCTAGCGGGAGGGCCTCAGATACGCAGTATTTT. The rearrangement links TRBV5-1 to TRBJ2-3, with TRBD2 identical over 12 bases. This CDR3 has 16 residues. Trimming at V came to 3 bases and at J to 4 bases, leaving 6 bases not matched to a gene. Germline V gene lookup returns CDR1 SGHRS and CDR2 YFSETQ.